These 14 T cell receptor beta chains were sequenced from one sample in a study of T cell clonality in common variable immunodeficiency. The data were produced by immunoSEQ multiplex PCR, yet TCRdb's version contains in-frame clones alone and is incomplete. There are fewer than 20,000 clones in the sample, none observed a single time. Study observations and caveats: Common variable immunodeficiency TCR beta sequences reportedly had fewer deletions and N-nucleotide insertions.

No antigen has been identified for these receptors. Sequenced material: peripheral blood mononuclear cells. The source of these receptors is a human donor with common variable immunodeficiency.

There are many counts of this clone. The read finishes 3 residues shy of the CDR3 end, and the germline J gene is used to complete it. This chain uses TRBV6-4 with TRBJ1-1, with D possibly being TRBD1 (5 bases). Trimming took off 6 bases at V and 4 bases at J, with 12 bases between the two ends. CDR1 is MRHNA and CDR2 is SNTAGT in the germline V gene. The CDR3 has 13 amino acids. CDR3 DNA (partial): TGTGCCAGCAGCCGGGCAGGGATCACTGAA. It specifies CASSRAGITE. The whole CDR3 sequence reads CASSRAGITEAFF.

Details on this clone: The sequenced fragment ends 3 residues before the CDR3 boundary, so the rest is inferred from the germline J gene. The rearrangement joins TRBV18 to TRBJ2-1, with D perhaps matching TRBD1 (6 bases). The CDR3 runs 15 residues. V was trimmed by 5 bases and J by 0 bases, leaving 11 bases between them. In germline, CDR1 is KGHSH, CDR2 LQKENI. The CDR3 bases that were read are TGTGCCAGCTCAACAGGGATCAGCTCCTACAATGAG. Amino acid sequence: CASSTGISSYNE. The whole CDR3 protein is CASSTGISSYNEQFF.

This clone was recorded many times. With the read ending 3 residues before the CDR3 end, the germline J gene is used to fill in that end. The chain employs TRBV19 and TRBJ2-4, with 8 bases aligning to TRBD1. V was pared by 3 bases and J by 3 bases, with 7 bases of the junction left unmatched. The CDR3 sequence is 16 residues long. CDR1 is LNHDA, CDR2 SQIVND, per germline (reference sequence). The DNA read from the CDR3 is TGTGCCAGTAGTATCGTCAGGGGGCAGGTCAAAAACATT. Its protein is CASSIVRGQVKNI. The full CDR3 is CASSIVRGQVKNIQYF.

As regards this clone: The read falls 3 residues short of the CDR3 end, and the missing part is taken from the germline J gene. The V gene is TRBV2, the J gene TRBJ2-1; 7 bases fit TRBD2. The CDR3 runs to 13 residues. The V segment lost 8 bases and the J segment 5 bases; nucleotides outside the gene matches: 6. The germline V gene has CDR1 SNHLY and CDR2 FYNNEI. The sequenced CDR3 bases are TGTGCCAGCGGGCGAAGCGGGGACAATGAG. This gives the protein CASGRSGDNE. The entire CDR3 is CASGRSGDNEQFF.

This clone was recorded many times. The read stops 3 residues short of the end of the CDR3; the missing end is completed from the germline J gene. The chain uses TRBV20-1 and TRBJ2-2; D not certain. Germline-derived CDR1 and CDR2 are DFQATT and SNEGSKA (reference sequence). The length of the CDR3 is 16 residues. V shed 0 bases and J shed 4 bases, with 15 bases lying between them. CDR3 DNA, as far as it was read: TGCAGTGCTAGAGATCCCCAGAGCGTTTTCACCGGGGAG. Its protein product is CSARDPQSVFTGE. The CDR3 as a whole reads CSARDPQSVFTGELFF.

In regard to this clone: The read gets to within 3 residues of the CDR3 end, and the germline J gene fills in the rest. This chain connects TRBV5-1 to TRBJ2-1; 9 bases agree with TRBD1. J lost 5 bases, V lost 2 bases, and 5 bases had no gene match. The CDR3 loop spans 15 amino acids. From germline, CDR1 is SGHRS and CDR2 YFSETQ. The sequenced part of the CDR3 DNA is TGCGCCAGCAGCTTCAACAGGGGGCAAAACAATGAG. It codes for CASSFNRGQNNE. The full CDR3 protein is CASSFNRGQNNEQFF.

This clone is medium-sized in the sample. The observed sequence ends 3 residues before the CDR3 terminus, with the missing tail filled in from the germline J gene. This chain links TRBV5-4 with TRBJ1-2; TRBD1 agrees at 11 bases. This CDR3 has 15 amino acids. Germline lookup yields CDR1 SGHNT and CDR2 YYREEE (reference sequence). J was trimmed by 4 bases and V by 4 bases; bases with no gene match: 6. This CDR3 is CASSMRTGGTYGYTF. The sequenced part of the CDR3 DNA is TGTGCCAGCAGCATGAGGACAGGGGGCACCTATGGC.

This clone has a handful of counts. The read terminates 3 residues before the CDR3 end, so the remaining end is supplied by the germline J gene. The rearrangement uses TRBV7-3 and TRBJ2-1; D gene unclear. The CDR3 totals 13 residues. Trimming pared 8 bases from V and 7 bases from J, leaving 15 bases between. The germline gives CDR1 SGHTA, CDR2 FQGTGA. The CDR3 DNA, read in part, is TGTGCCAGCGGAGACCCAGCGAGGAATGAG. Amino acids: CASGDPARNE. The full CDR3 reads CASGDPARNEQFF.

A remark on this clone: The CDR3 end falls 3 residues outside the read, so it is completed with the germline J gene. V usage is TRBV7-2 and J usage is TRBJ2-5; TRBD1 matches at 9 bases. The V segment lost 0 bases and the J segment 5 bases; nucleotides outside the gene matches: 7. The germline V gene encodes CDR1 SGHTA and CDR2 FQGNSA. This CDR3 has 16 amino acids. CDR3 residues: CASSLAGQGLQETQYF. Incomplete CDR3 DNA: TGTGCCAGCAGCTTAGCGGGACAGGGTCTTCAGGAGACC.

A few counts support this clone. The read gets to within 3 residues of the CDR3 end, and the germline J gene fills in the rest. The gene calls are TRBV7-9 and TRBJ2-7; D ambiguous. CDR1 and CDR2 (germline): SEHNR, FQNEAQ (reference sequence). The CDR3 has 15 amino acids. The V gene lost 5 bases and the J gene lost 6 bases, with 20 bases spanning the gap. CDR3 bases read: TGTGCCAGCAGCCCAAGCGACCTGCCAAGCAGCGAG. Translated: CASSPSDLPSSE. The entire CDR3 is CASSPSDLPSSEQYF.

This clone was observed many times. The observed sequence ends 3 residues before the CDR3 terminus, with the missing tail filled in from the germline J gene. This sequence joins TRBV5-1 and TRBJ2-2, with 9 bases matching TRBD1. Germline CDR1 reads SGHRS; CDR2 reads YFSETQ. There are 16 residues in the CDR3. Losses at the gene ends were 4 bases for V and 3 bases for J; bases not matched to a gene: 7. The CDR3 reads CASSRHRGRDTGELFF. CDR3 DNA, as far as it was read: TGCGCCAGCAGCCGTCACAGGGGGCGCGACACCGGGGAG.

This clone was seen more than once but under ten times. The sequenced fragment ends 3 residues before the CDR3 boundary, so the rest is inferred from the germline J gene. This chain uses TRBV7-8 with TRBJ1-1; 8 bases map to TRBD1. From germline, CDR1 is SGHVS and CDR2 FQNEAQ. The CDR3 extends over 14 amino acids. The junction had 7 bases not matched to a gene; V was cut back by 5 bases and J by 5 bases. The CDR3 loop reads CASSTRTGWTEAFF. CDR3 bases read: TGTGCCAGCAGCACCCGGACAGGGTGGACTGAA.

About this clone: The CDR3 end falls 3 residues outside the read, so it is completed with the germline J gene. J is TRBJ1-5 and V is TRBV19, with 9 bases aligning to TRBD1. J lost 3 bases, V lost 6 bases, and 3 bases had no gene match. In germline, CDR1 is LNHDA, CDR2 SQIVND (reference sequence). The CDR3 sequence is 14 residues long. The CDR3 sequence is CASSGQGNNQPQHF. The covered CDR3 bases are TGTGCCAGTAGCGGACAGGGGAACAATCAGCCC.

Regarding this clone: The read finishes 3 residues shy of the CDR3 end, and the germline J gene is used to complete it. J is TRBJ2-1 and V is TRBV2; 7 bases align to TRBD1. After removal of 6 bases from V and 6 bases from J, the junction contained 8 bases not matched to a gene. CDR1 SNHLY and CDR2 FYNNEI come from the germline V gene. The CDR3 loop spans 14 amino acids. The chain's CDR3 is CASRRQGTGNEQFF. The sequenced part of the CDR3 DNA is TGTGCCAGCAGGAGACAGGGAACGGGCAATGAG.